Listed below are T cell receptor beta chains from one sample, sequenced in a study of T cell repertoires in cytomegalovirus infection. Each CDR3 protein is one row after TCRdb ran MiXCR on the reads. The sample has 150,000 to 200,000 distinct CDR3 sequences; under 25% are singletons. Sequenced material: PBMCs. The receptors originated from a human donor in good health (CMV status not recorded). Some clones in this sample may be carry-over from other donors' samples. CDR3s include the opening cysteine and the closing phenylalanine or tryptophan. The order of the fields is D gene, J gene, V gene, clone size, CDR3 protein, CDR3 DNA. A D gene is named only where the DNA matches it firmly. Clone size is not always given. Where it is, it says once, few, many or a class for expanded clones.

d_call: TRBD2
j_call: TRBJ2-2
v_call: TRBV7-3
clone_size: few
cdr3_aa: CASSETSGTPGELFF
cdr3_nt: TGTGCCAGCAGCGAGACTAGCGGGACCCCCGGGGAGCTGTTTTTT

d_call: .
j_call: TRBJ2-5
v_call: TRBV4-2
clone_size: .
cdr3_aa: CASSQGTGGYVQETQYF
cdr3_nt: TGTGCCAGCAGCCAAGGGACGGGGGGCTACGTCCAAGAGACCCAGTACTTC

d_call: TRBD1
j_call: TRBJ2-3
v_call: TRBV19
clone_size: few
cdr3_aa: CASSSTGTGTTDTQYF
cdr3_nt: TGTGCCAGTAGTAGTACCGGGACAGGGACCACAGATACGCAGTATTTT

d_call: .
j_call: TRBJ2-1
v_call: TRBV3-1
clone_size: few
cdr3_aa: CASSQDRGVTYNEQFF
cdr3_nt: TGTGCCAGCAGCCAAGATCGAGGGGTGACCTACAATGAGCAGTTCTTC

d_call: .
j_call: TRBJ1-1
v_call: TRBV6-6
clone_size: .
cdr3_aa: CASGRDSTEAFF
cdr3_nt: TGTGCCAGCGGCCGGGATTCCACTGAAGCTTTCTTT

d_call: .
j_call: TRBJ1-1
v_call: TRBV7-9
clone_size: few
cdr3_aa: CAAGGTEAFF
cdr3_nt: TGTGCCGCGGGAGGCACTGAAGCTTTCTTT

d_call: TRBD2
j_call: TRBJ2-1
v_call: TRBV7-8
clone_size: many
cdr3_aa: CASSLLPRTSGRVQGNEQFF
cdr3_nt: TGTGCCAGCAGCCTCCTCCCACGGACTAGCGGGAGGGTTCAGGGGAATGAGCAGTTCTTC

d_call: .
j_call: TRBJ1-5
v_call: TRBV5-1
clone_size: many
cdr3_aa: CASSLGAGTHSNQPQHF
cdr3_nt: TGCGCCAGCAGCTTGGGTGCGGGAACTCATAGCAATCAGCCCCAGCATTTT

d_call: .
j_call: TRBJ1-2
v_call: TRBV19
clone_size: .
cdr3_aa: CASTLGPPGPYGYTF
cdr3_nt: TGTGCCAGTACCTTGGGTCCTCCAGGCCCGTATGGCTACACCTTC

d_call: TRBD2
j_call: TRBJ2-7
v_call: TRBV18
clone_size: .
cdr3_aa: CASSPSGASYEQYF
cdr3_nt: TGTGCCAGCTCACCGAGCGGGGCCTCCTACGAGCAGTACTTC

d_call: .
j_call: TRBJ2-4
v_call: TRBV28
clone_size: .
cdr3_aa: CASSAWEAVLAKNIQYF
cdr3_nt: TGTGCCAGCAGTGCATGGGAAGCGGTTCTAGCCAAAAACATTCAGTACTTC

d_call: .
j_call: TRBJ1-5
v_call: TRBV14
clone_size: few
cdr3_aa: CASSQGPNQPQHF
cdr3_nt: TGTGCCAGCAGCCAGGGGCCTAATCAGCCCCAGCATTTT

d_call: .
j_call: TRBJ2-5
v_call: TRBV7-2
clone_size: many
cdr3_aa: CASSLVAAYQETQYF
cdr3_nt: TGTGCCAGCAGCTTAGTAGCGGCGTACCAAGAGACCCAGTACTTC

d_call: .
j_call: TRBJ2-2
v_call: TRBV12-3/TRBV12-4
clone_size: .
cdr3_aa: CASSLIETGELFF
cdr3_nt: TGTGCCAGCAGTTTGATAGAGACCGGGGAGCTGTTTTTT

d_call: .
j_call: TRBJ1-1
v_call: TRBV19
clone_size: .
cdr3_aa: CASSIAQTRYTEAFF
cdr3_nt: TGTGCCAGTAGTATAGCTCAGACCCGCTACACTGAAGCTTTCTTT

d_call: .
j_call: TRBJ1-1
v_call: TRBV5-1
clone_size: large
cdr3_aa: CASSLPGTEAFF
cdr3_nt: TGCGCCAGCAGCTTACCGGGTACTGAAGCTTTCTTT

d_call: .
j_call: TRBJ1-3
v_call: TRBV7-2
clone_size: .
cdr3_aa: CASRESRSGDTIYF
cdr3_nt: TGTGCCAGCAGGGAGTCCCGTTCCGGCGACACCATATATTTT

d_call: TRBD1
j_call: TRBJ1-1
v_call: TRBV5-3
clone_size: .
cdr3_aa: CASSPTDREGAFF
cdr3_nt: TGTGCCAGCAGCCCGACAGACAGGGAAGGAGCTTTCTTT

d_call: .
j_call: TRBJ2-7
v_call: TRBV7-2
clone_size: many
cdr3_aa: CASSIRGEYEQYF
cdr3_nt: TGTGCCAGCTCGATCAGGGGGGAATACGAGCAGTACTTC

d_call: .
j_call: TRBJ1-4
v_call: TRBV7-2
clone_size: few
cdr3_aa: CASSLTTGTGEKLFF
cdr3_nt: TGTGCCAGCAGCTTAACTACGGGAACAGGGGAAAAACTGTTTTTT

d_call: .
j_call: TRBJ2-5
v_call: TRBV18
clone_size: few
cdr3_aa: CASSPPQGRGQETQYF
cdr3_nt: TGTGCCAGCTCACCCCCCCAGGGAAGAGGCCAAGAGACCCAGTACTTC

d_call: TRBD1
j_call: TRBJ2-1
v_call: TRBV7-8
clone_size: few
cdr3_aa: CASSPGQGAKYNEQFF
cdr3_nt: TGTGCCAGCAGCCCGGGACAGGGAGCGAAGTACAATGAGCAGTTCTTC

d_call: .
j_call: TRBJ1-2
v_call: TRBV29-1
clone_size: .
cdr3_aa: CSVDGPSNYGYTF
cdr3_nt: TGCAGCGTTGACGGACCCTCCAACTATGGCTACACCTTC

d_call: .
j_call: TRBJ1-1
v_call: TRBV29-1
clone_size: .
cdr3_aa: CSVGRRSTTEAFF
cdr3_nt: TGCAGCGTTGGTAGGAGAAGTACCACTGAAGCTTTCTTT

d_call: .
j_call: TRBJ1-5
v_call: TRBV6-5
clone_size: few
cdr3_aa: CASRMDSSNQPQHF
cdr3_nt: TGTGCCAGCAGGATGGACAGTAGCAATCAGCCCCAGCATTTT

d_call: .
j_call: TRBJ2-3
v_call: TRBV23-1
clone_size: .
cdr3_aa: CASSQKAVRTGTDTQYF
cdr3_nt: TGCGCCAGCAGTCAAAAGGCAGTGCGGACGGGCACAGATACGCAGTATTTT

d_call: .
j_call: TRBJ2-5
v_call: TRBV20-1
clone_size: .
cdr3_aa: CSARGPVQETQYF
cdr3_nt: TGCAGTGCTAGAGGTCCAGTCCAAGAGACCCAGTACTTC

d_call: .
j_call: TRBJ1-6
v_call: TRBV9
clone_size: .
cdr3_aa: CASSGIRGGNSPLHF
cdr3_nt: TGTGCCAGCAGCGGAATCCGAGGTGGAAATTCACCCCTCCACTTT

d_call: .
j_call: TRBJ2-1
v_call: TRBV7-2
clone_size: many
cdr3_aa: CASSSRPGNEQFF
cdr3_nt: TGTGCCAGCAGCTCCCGACCCGGCAATGAGCAGTTCTTC

d_call: .
j_call: TRBJ1-6
v_call: TRBV19
clone_size: .
cdr3_aa: CASSIDHESPLHF
cdr3_nt: TGTGCCAGTAGTATAGATCATGAATCACCCCTCCACTTT